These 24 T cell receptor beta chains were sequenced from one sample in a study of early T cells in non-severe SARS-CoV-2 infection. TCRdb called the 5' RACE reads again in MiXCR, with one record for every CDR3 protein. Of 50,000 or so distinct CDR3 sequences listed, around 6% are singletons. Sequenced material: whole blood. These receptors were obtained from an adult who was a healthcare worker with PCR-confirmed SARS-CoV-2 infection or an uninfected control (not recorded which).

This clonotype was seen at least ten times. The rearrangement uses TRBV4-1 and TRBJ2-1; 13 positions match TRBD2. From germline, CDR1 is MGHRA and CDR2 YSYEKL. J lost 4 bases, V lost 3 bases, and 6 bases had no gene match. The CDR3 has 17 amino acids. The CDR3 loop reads CASSQPGLAGEYNEQFF. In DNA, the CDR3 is TGCGCCAGCAGCCAGCCAGGACTAGCGGGGGAATACAATGAGCAGTTCTTC.

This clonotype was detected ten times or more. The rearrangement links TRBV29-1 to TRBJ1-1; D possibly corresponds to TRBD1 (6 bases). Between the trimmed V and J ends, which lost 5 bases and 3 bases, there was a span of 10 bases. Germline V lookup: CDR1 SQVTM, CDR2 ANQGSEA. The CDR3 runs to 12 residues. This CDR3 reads CSVQGFDTEAFF. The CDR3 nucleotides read TGCAGCGTTCAGGGGTTCGACACTGAAGCTTTCTTT.

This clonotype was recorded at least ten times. CDR3 sequence reads: CASSSDRWDSGELFF. The CDR3 DNA reads TGCGCCAGCAGCTCGGACAGATGGGACAGCGGGGAGCTGTTTTTT. V gene TRBV5-1 combines with J gene TRBJ2-2; 7 bases are shared with TRBD1. Per germline, CDR1 SGHRS and CDR2 YFSETQ. The J segment lost 7 bases and the V segment lost 3 bases, leaving 9 bases of the junction unmatched. This CDR3 contains 15 residues.

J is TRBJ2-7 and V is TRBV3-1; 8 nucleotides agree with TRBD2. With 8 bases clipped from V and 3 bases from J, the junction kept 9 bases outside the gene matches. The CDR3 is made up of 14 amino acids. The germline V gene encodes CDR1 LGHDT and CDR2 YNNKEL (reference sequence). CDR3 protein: CASSPTGGIYEQYF. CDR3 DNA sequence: TGTGCCAGCTCACCGACGGGGGGGATCTACGAGCAGTACTTC.

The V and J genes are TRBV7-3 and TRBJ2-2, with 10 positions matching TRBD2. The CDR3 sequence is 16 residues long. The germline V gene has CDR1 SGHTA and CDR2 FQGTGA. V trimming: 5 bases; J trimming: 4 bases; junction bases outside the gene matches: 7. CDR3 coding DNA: TGTGCCAGCAGCCCGTCGGGACTAGCGAGCACCGGGGAGCTGTTTTTT. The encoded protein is CASSPSGLASTGELFF.

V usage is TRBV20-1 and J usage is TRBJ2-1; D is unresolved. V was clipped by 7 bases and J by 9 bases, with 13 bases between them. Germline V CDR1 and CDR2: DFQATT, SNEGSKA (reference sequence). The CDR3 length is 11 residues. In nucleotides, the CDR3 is TGCAGTGTTCTCCAGAACGGTGAGCAGTTCTTC. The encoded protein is CSVLQNGEQFF.

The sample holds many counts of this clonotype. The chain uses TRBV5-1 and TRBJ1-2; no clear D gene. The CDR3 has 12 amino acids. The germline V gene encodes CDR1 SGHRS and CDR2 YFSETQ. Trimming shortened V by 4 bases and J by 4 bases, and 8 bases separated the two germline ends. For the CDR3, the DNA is TGCGCCAGCAGCCCCGCAAGCTATGGCTACACCTTC. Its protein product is CASSPASYGYTF.

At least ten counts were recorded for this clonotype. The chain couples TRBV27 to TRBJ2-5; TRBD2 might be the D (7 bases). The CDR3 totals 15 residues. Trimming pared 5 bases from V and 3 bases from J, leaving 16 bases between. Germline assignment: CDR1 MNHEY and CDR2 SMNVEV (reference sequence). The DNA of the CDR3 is TGTGCCAGCAGTCCCCGGGGGGCCGGGGAAGAGACCCAGTACTTC. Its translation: CASSPRGAGEETQYF.

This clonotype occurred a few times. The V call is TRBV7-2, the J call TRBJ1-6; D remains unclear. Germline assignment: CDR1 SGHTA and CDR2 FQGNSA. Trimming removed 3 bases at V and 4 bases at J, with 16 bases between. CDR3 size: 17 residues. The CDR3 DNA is TGTGCCAGCAGCTTTGGTCATGGGTGGCAGTATAATTCACCCCTCCACTTT. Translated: CASSFGHGWQYNSPLHF.

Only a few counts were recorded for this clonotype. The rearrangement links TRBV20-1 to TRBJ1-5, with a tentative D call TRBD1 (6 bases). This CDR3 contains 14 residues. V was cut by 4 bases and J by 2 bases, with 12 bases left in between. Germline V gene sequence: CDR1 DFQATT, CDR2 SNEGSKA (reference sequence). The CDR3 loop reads CSATRGEGNQPQHF. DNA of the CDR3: TGCAGTGCTACCAGGGGAGAGGGCAATCAGCCCCAGCATTTT.

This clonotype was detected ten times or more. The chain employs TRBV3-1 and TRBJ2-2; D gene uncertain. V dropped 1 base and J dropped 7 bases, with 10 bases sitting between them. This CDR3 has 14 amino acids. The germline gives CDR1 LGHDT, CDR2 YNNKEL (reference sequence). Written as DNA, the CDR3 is TGTGCCAGCAGCCAAGTCGTCCAAATCGGGGAGCTGTTTTTT. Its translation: CASSQVVQIGELFF.

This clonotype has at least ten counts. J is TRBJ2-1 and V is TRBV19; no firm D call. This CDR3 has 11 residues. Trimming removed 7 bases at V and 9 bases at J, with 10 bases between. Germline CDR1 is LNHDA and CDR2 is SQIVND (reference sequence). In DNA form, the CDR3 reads TGTGCCAGTAATACCTTCGGTGAGCAGTTCTTC. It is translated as CASNTFGEQFF.

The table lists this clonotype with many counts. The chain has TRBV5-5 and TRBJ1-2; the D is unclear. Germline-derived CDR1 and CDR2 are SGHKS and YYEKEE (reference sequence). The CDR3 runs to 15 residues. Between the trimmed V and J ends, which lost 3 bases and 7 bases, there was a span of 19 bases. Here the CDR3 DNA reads TGTGCCAGCAGCTCGTCTGGATCCTCCTCCCTTGGCTACACCTTC. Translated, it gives CASSSSGSSSLGYTF.

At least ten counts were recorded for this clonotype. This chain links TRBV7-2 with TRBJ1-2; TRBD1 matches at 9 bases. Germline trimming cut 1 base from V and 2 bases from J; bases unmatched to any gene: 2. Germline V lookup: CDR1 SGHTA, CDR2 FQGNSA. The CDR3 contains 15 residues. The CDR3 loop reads CASSLVDRGNYGYTF. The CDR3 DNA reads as TGTGCCAGCAGCTTAGTAGACAGGGGGAACTATGGCTACACCTTC.

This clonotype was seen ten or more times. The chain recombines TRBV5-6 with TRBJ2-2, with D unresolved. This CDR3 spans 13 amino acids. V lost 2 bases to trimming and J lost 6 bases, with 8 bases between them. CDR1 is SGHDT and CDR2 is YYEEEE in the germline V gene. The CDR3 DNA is TGTGCCAGCAGCTTTGGTCCCTCCGGGGAGCTGTTTTTT. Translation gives CASSFGPSGELFF.

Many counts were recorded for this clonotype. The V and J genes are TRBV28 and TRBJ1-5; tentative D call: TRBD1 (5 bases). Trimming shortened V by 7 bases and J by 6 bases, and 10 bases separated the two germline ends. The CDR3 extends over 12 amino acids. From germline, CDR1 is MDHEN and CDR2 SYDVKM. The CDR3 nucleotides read TGTGCCAGCACGCGGGGGACTCAGCCCCAGCATTTT. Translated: CASTRGTQPQHF.

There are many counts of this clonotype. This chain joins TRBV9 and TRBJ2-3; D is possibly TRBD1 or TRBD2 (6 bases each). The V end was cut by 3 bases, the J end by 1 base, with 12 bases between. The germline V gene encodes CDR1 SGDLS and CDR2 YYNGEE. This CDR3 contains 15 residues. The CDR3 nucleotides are TGTGCCAGCAGCGGGGGGGCTTTCCGCACAGATACGCAGTATTTT. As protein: CASSGGAFRTDTQYF.

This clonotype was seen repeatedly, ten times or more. The CDR3 nucleotides are TGCGCCAGCAGCATACGTCCACAGGGGTCTAATGAAAAACTGTTTTTT. It specifies CASSIRPQGSNEKLFF. J is TRBJ1-4 and V is TRBV5-1; 7 nucleotides agree with TRBD1. CDR1 SGHRS and CDR2 YFSETQ come from the germline V gene. V trimming: 4 bases; J trimming: 3 bases; junction bases outside the gene matches: 9. This CDR3 is 16 amino acids long.

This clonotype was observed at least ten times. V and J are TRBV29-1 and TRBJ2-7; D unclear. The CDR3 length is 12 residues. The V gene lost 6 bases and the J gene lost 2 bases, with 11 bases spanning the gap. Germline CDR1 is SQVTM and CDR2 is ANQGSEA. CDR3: CSVKASPYEQYF. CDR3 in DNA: TGCAGCGTGAAGGCCTCTCCCTACGAGCAGTACTTC.

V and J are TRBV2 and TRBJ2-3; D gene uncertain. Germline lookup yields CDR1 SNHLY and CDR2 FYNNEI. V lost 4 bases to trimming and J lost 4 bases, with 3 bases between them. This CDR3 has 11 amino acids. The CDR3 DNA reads TGTGCCAGCAGTGTCTCAGATACGCAGTATTTT. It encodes CASSVSDTQYF.

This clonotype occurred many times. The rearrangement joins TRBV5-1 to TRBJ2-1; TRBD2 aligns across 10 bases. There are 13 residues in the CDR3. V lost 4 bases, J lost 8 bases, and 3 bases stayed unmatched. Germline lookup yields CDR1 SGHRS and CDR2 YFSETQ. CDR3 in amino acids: CASSGTSVDEQFF. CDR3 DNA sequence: TGCGCCAGCAGCGGGACTAGCGTAGATGAGCAGTTCTTC.

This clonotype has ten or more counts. The CDR3 protein is CASSLAVLGTAGDQPQHF. The CDR3 region has the DNA TGTGCCAGCAGTTTAGCCGTACTCGGGACAGCCGGGGATCAGCCCCAGCATTTT. The V gene is TRBV12-3 or TRBV12-4, the J gene TRBJ1-5, with TRBD1 matching over 7 bases. J lost 5 bases, V lost 0 bases, and 13 bases had no gene match. The length of the CDR3 is 18 residues.

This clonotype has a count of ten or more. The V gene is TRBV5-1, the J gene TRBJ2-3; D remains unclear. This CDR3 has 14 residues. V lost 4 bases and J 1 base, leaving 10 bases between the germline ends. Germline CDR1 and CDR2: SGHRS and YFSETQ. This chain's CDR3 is CASSDVAGTDTQYF. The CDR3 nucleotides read TGCGCCAGCAGCGACGTGGCGGGCACAGATACGCAGTATTTT.

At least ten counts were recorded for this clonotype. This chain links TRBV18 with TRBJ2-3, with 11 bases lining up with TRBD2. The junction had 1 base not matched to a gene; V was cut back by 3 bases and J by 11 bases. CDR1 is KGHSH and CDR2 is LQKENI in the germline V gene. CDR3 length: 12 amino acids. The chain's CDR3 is CASSPTSGGQYF. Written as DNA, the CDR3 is TGTGCCAGCTCACCTACTAGCGGGGGGCAGTATTTT.